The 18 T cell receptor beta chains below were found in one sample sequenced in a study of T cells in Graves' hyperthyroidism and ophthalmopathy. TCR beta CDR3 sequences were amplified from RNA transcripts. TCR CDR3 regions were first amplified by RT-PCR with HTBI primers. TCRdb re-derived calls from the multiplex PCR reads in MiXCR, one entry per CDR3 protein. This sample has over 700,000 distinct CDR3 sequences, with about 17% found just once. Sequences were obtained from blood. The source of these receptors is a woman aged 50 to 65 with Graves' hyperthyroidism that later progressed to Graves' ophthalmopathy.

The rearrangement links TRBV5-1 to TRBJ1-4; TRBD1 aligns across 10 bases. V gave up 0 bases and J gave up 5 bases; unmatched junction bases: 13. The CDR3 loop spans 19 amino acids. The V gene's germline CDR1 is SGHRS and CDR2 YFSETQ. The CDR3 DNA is TGCGCCAGCAGCTTGGTCTCTTTCTTGCCGGGACAGGGGAATGAAAAACTGTTTTTT. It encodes CASSLVSFLPGQGNEKLFF. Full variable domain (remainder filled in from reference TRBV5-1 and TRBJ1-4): KAGVTQTPRYLIKTRGQQVTLSCSPISGHRSVSWYQQTPGQGLQFLFEYFSETQRNKGNFPGRFSGRQFSNSRSEMNVSTLELGDSALYLCASSLVSFLPGQGNEKLFFGSGTQLSVL.

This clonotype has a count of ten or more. The CDR3 spells CASSQELELSNEKLFF. In DNA form, the CDR3 reads TGTGCCAGCAGCCAAGAACTGGAACTCTCAAATGAAAAACTGTTTTTT. This rearrangement joins TRBV3-1 to TRBJ1-4; D is unclear. CDR1 and CDR2 from the germline V gene are LGHDT and YNNKEL (reference sequence). CDR3 length: 16 amino acids. V was cut by 0 bases and J by 5 bases, with 13 bases left in between.

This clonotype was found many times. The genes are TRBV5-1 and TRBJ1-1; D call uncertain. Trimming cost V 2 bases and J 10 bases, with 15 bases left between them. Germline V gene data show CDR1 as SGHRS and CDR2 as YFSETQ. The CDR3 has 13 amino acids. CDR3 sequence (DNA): TGCGCCAGCAGCTTCCTGGACGGACCGGGAGCTTTCTTT. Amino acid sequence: CASSFLDGPGAFF.

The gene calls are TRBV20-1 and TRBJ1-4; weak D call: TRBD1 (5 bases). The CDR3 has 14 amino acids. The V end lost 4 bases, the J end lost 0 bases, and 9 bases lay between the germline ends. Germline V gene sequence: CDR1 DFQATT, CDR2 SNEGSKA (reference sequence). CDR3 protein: CSAKGDATNEKLFF. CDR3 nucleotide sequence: TGCAGTGCTAAAGGGGACGCAACTAATGAAAAACTGTTTTTT.

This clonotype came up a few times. CDR3 in amino acids: CASSQGGPGTADTQYF. CDR3 in DNA: TGTGCCAGCAGCCAAGGGGGGCCCGGGACGGCAGATACGCAGTATTTT. The genes are TRBV3-1 and TRBJ2-3; a possible D gene is TRBD1 (6 bases). Deletions cut 1 base from V and 4 bases from J, with 15 bases between. CDR3 size: 16 residues. Germline V CDR1 and CDR2: LGHDT, YNNKEL (reference sequence).

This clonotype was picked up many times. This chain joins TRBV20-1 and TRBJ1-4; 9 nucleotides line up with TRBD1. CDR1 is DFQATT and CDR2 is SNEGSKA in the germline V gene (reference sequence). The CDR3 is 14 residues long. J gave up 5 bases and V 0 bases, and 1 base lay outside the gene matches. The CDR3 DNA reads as TGCAGTGCTAGAGATGACAGGGGGAATGAAAAACTGTTTTTT. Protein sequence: CSARDDRGNEKLFF.

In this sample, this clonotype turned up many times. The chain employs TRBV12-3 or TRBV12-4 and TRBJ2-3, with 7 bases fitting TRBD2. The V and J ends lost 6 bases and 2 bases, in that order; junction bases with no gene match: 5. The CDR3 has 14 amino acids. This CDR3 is CASSLGGITDTQYF. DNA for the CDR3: TGTGCCAGCAGCTTGGGGGGGATCACAGATACGCAGTATTTT.

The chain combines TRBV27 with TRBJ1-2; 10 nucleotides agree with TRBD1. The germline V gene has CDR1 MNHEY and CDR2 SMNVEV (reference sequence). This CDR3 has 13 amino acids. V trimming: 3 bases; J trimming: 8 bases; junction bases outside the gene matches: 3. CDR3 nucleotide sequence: TGTGCCAGCAGTTTTGGGACAGGGGTCGGCTACACCTTC. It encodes CASSFGTGVGYTF.

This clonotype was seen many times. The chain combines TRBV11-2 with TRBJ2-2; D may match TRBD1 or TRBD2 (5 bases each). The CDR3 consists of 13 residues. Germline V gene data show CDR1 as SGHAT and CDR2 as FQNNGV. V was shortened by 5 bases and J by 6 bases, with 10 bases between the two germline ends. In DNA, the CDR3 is TGTGCCAGCAGCAAGGGACCTTCCGGGGAGCTGTTTTTT. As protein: CASSKGPSGELFF.

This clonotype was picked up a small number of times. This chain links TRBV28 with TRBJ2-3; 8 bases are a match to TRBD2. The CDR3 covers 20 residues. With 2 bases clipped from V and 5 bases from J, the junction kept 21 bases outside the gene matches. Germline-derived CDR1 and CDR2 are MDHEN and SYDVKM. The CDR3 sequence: CASSLVLRPSGGHAQDTQYF. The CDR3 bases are TGTGCCAGCAGTTTAGTTCTCAGGCCCAGCGGGGGACACGCACAAGATACGCAGTATTTT.

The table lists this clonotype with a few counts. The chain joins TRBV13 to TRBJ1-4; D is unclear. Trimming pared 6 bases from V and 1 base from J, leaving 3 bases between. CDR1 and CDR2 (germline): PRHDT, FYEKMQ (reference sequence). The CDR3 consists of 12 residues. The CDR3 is CASRGTNEKLFF. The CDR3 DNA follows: TGTGCCAGCAGGGGAACTAATGAAAAACTGTTTTTT.

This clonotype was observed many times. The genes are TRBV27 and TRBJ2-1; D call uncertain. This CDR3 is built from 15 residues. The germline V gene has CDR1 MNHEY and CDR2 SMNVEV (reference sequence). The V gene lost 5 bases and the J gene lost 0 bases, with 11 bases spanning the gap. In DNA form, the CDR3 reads TGTGCCAGCAGTCCAGACATGAGCTCCTACAATGAGCAGTTCTTC. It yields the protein CASSPDMSSYNEQFF.

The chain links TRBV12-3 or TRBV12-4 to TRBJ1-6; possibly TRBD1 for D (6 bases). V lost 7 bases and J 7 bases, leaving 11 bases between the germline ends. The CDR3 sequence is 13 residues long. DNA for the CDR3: TGTGCCAGCAAAATAGGGGGGAATTCACCCCTCCACTTT. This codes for CASKIGGNSPLHF.

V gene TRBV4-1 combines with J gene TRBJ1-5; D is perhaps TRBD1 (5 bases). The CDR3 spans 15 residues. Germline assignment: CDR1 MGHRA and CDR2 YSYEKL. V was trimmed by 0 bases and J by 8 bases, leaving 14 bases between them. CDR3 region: CASSQDEAGREPQHF. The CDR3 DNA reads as TGCGCCAGCAGCCAAGATGAGGCAGGGAGAGAGCCCCAGCATTTT.

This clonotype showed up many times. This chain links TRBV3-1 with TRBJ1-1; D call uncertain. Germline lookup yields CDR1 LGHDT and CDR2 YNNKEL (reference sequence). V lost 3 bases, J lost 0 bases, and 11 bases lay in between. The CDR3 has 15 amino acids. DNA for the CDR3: TGTGCCAGCAGCCAGGCCAGGTACATGAACACTGAAGCTTTCTTT. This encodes CASSQARYMNTEAFF.

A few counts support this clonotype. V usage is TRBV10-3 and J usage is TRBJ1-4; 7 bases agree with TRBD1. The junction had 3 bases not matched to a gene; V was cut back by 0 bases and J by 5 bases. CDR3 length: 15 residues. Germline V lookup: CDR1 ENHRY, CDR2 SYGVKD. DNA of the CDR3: TGTGCCATCAGTGAGTCGGGACAGCCGAATGAAAAACTGTTTTTT. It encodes CAISESGQPNEKLFF.

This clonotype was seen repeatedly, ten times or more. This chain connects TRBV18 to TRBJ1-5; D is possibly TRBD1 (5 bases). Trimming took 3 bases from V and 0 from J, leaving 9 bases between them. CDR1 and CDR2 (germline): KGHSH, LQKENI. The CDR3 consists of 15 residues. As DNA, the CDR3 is TGTGCCAGCTCACCGCAGGGTCATAGCAATCAGCCCCAGCATTTT. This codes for CASSPQGHSNQPQHF.

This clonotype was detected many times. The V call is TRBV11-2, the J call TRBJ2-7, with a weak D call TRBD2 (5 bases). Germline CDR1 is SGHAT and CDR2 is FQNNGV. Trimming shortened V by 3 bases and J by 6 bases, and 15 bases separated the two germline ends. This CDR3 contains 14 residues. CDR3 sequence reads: CASSFTRALGEQYF. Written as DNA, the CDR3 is TGTGCCAGCAGCTTCACTAGGGCCCTGGGCGAGCAGTACTTC. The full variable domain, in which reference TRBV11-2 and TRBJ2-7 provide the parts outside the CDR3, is EAGVAQSPRYKIIEKRQSVAFWCNPISGHATLYWYQQILGQGPKLLIQFQNNGVVDDSQLPKDRFSAERLKGVDSTLKIQPAKLEDSAVYLCASSFTRALGEQYFGPGTRLTVT.